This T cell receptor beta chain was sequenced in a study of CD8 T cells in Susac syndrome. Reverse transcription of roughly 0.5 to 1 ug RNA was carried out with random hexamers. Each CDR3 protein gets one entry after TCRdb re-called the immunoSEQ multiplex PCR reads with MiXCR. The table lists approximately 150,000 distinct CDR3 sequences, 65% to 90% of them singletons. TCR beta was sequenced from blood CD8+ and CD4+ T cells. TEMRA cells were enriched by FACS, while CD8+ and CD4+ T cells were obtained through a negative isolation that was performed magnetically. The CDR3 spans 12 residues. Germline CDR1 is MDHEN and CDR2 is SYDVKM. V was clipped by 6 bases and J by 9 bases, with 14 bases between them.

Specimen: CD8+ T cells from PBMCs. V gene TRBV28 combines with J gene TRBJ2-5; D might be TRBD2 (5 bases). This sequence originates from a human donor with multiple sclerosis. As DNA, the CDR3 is TGTGCCAGCAGCGTCGAGGGTTTTCCCCAGTACTTC. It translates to CASSVEGFPQYF. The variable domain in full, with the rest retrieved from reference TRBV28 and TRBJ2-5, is DVKVTQSSRYLVKRTGEKVFLECVQDMDHENMFWYRQDPGLGLRLIYFSYDVKMKEKGDIPEGYSVSREKKERFSLILESASTNQTSMYLCASSVEGFPQYFGPGTRLLVL.